Below, 23 T cell receptor beta chains from the same sample are listed, as sequenced in a study of human T cells and chemical hapten exposure. A single record per CDR3 protein comes from TCRdb applying MiXCR to the RACE reads. The sample yields 210,000 or so distinct CDR3 sequences, about 25% seen once. This sample's time point: patch test 3, about 24 weeks after DPC sensitization. Treatment: therapeutic diphenylcyclopropenone sensitization with weekly scalp DPC. The material was whole blood, obtained in connection with sensitization to the hapten diphenylcyclopropenone (DPC). The origin of the receptors is a middle-aged woman with alopecia areata. Some clones in this sample may be carry-over from other donors' samples.

The table lists this clonotype with a few counts. The chain couples TRBV6-1 to TRBJ2-7; D may be TRBD1 (6 bases). The germline V gene has CDR1 MNHNS and CDR2 SASEGT. This CDR3 spans 16 amino acids. V was trimmed by 3 bases and J by 2 bases, leaving 17 bases between them. This chain's CDR3 is CASSDHWAGVAYEQYF. CDR3 nucleotide sequence: TGTGCCAGCAGTGATCATTGGGCAGGGGTAGCCTACGAGCAGTACTTC.

The sample holds a few counts of this clonotype. DNA for the CDR3: TGTGCCAGCAAGCCATCTGGCCCTAGCACAGATACGCAGTATTTT. Its translation is CASKPSGPSTDTQYF. The J gene is TRBJ2-3, the V gene TRBV6-5; no clear D gene. CDR1 is MNHEY, CDR2 SVGAGI, per germline. The CDR3 totals 15 residues. Trimming left V 7 bases short and J 0 bases short, with 14 bases between.

This clonotype was found a few times. V usage is TRBV20-1 and J usage is TRBJ2-7; D is unclear. The CDR3 totals 15 residues. The germline V and J ends were trimmed by 1 base and 5 bases, with 18 bases remaining between them. Germline loops: CDR1 DFQATT, CDR2 SNEGSKA (reference sequence). This chain's CDR3 is CSARVAKSSTNEQYF. CDR3 in DNA: TGCAGTGCTAGAGTAGCCAAAAGTAGTACCAACGAGCAGTACTTC.

This clonotype was picked up a small number of times. The rearrangement uses TRBV6-6 and TRBJ2-3, with 7 nucleotides matching TRBD1. V trimming: 5 bases; J trimming: 0 bases; junction bases outside the gene matches: 5. Germline CDR1 and CDR2: MNHNY and SVGAGI (reference sequence). The CDR3 has 15 amino acids. CDR3 nucleotide sequence: TGTGCCAGCAGTAAGGGACAGCTAAGCACAGATACGCAGTATTTT. Encoded protein: CASSKGQLSTDTQYF.

The J gene is TRBJ2-4, the V gene TRBV6-6; tentative D call: TRBD1 (5 bases). Trimming took 2 bases from V and 6 from J, leaving 14 bases between them. Per germline, CDR1 MNHNY and CDR2 SVGAGI (reference sequence). The CDR3 has 15 residues. The chain's CDR3 is CASSYRKGSGNIQYF. CDR3 DNA sequence: TGTGCCAGCAGTTACCGCAAGGGGTCGGGAAACATTCAGTACTTC.

The chain is built from TRBV27 and TRBJ1-6; 8 bases map to TRBD1. J gave up 7 bases and V 3 bases, and 8 bases lay outside the gene matches. Germline V gene data show CDR1 as MNHEY and CDR2 as SMNVEV (reference sequence). CDR3 length equals 16 residues. CDR3 DNA sequence: TGTGCCAGCAGTTTCTCGACACAGGGGGTAAATTCACCCCTCCACTTT. Translation: CASSFSTQGVNSPLHF.

This clonotype was detected only a few times. The V gene is TRBV10-3, the J gene TRBJ1-2, with TRBD1 identical over 7 bases. With 6 bases clipped from V and 4 bases from J, the junction kept 8 bases outside the gene matches. The CDR3 has 14 residues. Germline values: CDR1 ENHRY, CDR2 SYGVKD. DNA of the CDR3: TGTGCCATCAGGGACGGGACAGCCGGCTATGGCTACACCTTC. Translation: CAIRDGTAGYGYTF.

V usage is TRBV7-2 and J usage is TRBJ2-5; TRBD1 aligns across 10 bases. The CDR3 is 15 residues long. The germline gives CDR1 SGHTA, CDR2 FQGNSA. V lost 5 bases and J lost 1; bases outside the gene matches: 4. The CDR3 protein is CASSRQGATQETQYF. As DNA, the CDR3 is TGTGCCAGCAGCAGACAGGGGGCTACCCAAGAGACCCAGTACTTC.

There are many counts of this clonotype. This chain links TRBV24-1 with TRBJ2-5; D unresolved. Germline V gives CDR1 KGHDR, CDR2 SFDVKD. Trimming took 1 base from V and 5 from J, leaving 1 base between them. CDR3 length equals 11 residues. The CDR3 DNA is TGTGCCACCAGTGATTTTGAGACCCAGTACTTC. Its translation is CATSDFETQYF.

CDR3 sequence reads: CASSFDRGPNGYTF. The CDR3 region has the DNA TGTGCCAGCAGTTTCGACAGGGGCCCGAATGGCTACACCTTC. The J gene is TRBJ1-2, the V gene TRBV12-3 or TRBV12-4; 8 nucleotides align to TRBD1. The CDR3 consists of 14 residues. V was clipped by 3 bases and J by 6 bases; unmatched bases: 6.

This clonotype was counted between two and nine times. The rearrangement links TRBV11-2 to TRBJ2-7; 8 bases fit TRBD2. Germline CDR1 is SGHAT and CDR2 is FQNNGV. The V gene end was trimmed by 5 bases and the J gene end by 3 bases; junction bases not matched to a gene: 3. The CDR3 covers 13 residues. The CDR3 region is CASSRGGVYEQYF. The CDR3, as DNA: TGTGCCAGCAGCCGGGGGGGCGTCTACGAGCAGTACTTC. Filled out from reference TRBV11-2 and TRBJ2-7, the complete variable domain reads EAGVAQSPRYKIIEKRQSVAFWCNPISGHATLYWYQQILGQGPKLLIQFQNNGVVDDSQLPKDRFSAERLKGVDSTLKIQPAKLEDSAVYLCASSRGGVYEQYFGPGTRLTVT.

The chain recombines TRBV6-1 with TRBJ1-5; 7 bases map to TRBD1. Trimming at V came to 5 bases and at J to 4 bases, leaving 5 bases not matched to a gene. CDR1 is MNHNS and CDR2 is SASEGT in the germline V gene. The CDR3 sequence is 14 residues long. The CDR3 sequence is CASSPGGRNQPQHF. CDR3 bases: TGTGCCAGCAGTCCAGGGGGAAGGAATCAGCCCCAGCATTTT.

This clonotype occurred many times. The chain uses TRBV28 and TRBJ2-7; maybe TRBD2 (6 bases). The germline V gene has CDR1 MDHEN and CDR2 SYDVKM. Between the trimmed V and J ends, which lost 2 bases and 5 bases, there was a span of 13 bases. CDR3 length: 14 residues. The CDR3 DNA reads as TGTGCCAGCAGTTTAGTCCGGCGGGACCACGAGCAGTACTTC. It codes for CASSLVRRDHEQYF.

This clonotype was counted between two and nine times. The rearrangement uses TRBV27 and TRBJ1-1; the match to TRBD1 covers 7 bases. J was trimmed by 1 base and V by 6 bases; bases with no gene match: 14. Germline CDR1 MNHEY, CDR2 SMNVEV (reference sequence). The CDR3 spans 17 residues. The CDR3 region has the DNA TGTGCCAGCAGCTCCCCCCCCTTCGACAGGGCGAACACTGAAGCTTTCTTT. Translated, it gives CASSSPPFDRANTEAFF.

There are many counts of this clonotype. The chain joins TRBV30 to TRBJ2-5, with D maybe TRBD2 (7 bases). Trimming took 0 bases from V and 6 from J, leaving 17 bases between them. From germline, CDR1 is GTSNPN and CDR2 SVGIG (reference sequence). The CDR3 loop spans 15 amino acids. The CDR3 DNA is TGTGCCTGGAGTGTACAGGGAGGGGGTTTGAAGACCCAGTACTTC. Its protein product is CAWSVQGGGLKTQYF.

The V gene is TRBV4-2, the J gene TRBJ2-1; 12 nucleotides line up with TRBD2. The CDR3 covers 17 residues. J lost 6 bases, V lost 0 bases, and 6 bases had no gene match. Germline CDR1 and CDR2: LGHNA and YNFKEQ. In nucleotides, the CDR3 is TGTGCCAGCAGCCAAGAAGGAGGGACTAGCGGGTCCAATGAGCAGTTCTTC. As protein: CASSQEGGTSGSNEQFF.

This clonotype was counted a few times. The chain has TRBV20-1 and TRBJ2-2; 15 bases are shared with TRBD2. The CDR3 spans 14 residues. With V trimmed by 6 bases and J by 8 bases, 4 bases remained unmatched. The V gene's germline CDR1 is DFQATT and CDR2 SNEGSKA (reference sequence). The CDR3 DNA reads TGCAGTGCCAAGGGGACTAGCGGGAGGGGGGAGCTGTTTTTT. Translating it yields CSAKGTSGRGELFF.

This clonotype showed up just a few times. The chain links TRBV20-1 to TRBJ2-2, with D possibly being TRBD2 (5 bases). CDR1 DFQATT and CDR2 SNEGSKA come from the germline V gene (reference sequence). Trimming shortened V by 3 bases and J by 7 bases, and 12 bases separated the two germline ends. The CDR3 length is 13 residues. The CDR3 DNA sequence: TGCAGTGCTAGTCTTAGGGAGAGCGGGGAGCTGTTTTTT. Translated, it gives CSASLRESGELFF.

This clonotype was recorded at least ten times. The CDR3 spells CASSLQGLVTDTQYF. For the CDR3, the DNA is TGTGCCAGCAGTTTACAGGGATTGGTCACAGATACGCAGTATTTT. The chain joins TRBV28 to TRBJ2-3, with D possibly matching TRBD1 (5 bases). The CDR3 length is 15 residues. Germline V gives CDR1 MDHEN, CDR2 SYDVKM. V lost 2 bases and J 2 bases, leaving 11 bases between the germline ends. Full variable domain (rest looked up from reference TRBV28 and TRBJ2-3): DVKVTQSSRYLVKRTGEKVFLECVQDMDHENMFWYRQDPGLGLRLIYFSYDVKMKEKGDIPEGYSVSREKKERFSLILESASTNQTSMYLCASSLQGLVTDTQYFGPGTRLTVL.

For the CDR3, the DNA is TGTGCCAGCAGTTTGGGACAGCTCTATGGCTACACCTTC. This sequence encodes CASSLGQLYGYTF. V gene TRBV27 combines with J gene TRBJ1-2, with 7 nucleotides matching TRBD1. J gave up 4 bases and V 3 bases, and 2 bases lay outside the gene matches. Germline loops: CDR1 MNHEY, CDR2 SMNVEV (reference sequence). This CDR3 has 13 amino acids.

The chain carries TRBV29-1 and TRBJ2-7; 9 nucleotides match TRBD2. This CDR3 has 13 amino acids. V was clipped by 5 bases and J by 4 bases; unmatched bases: 6. Germline CDR1 and CDR2: SQVTM and ANQGSEA. The CDR3 spells CSVSLSGSYEQYF. The CDR3, as DNA: TGCAGCGTTTCCCTTAGCGGGAGTTACGAGCAGTACTTC.

This clonotype turned up a few times. The chain links TRBV28 to TRBJ2-3; the D gene is possibly TRBD2 (5 bases). The V end was cut by 6 bases, the J end by 2 bases, with 15 bases between. The CDR3 is 15 amino acids. Germline CDR1 MDHEN, CDR2 SYDVKM. The CDR3 nucleotides are TGTGCCAGCAGATCCGGACTTAGTTTCACAGATACGCAGTATTTT. It yields the protein CASRSGLSFTDTQYF.

There are a few counts of this clonotype. V and J are TRBV6-2 or TRBV6-3 and TRBJ2-1; 10 bases fit TRBD2. V dropped 5 bases and J dropped 1; count of bases not matched to a gene: 11. CDR3 length: 18 residues. Germline V lookup: CDR1 MNHEY, CDR2 SVGEGT. This CDR3 reads CASSRVTSGVVSYNEQFF. The CDR3 DNA reads TGTGCCAGCAGTCGCGTCACTAGCGGGGTTGTATCCTACAATGAGCAGTTCTTC.